One T cell receptor beta chain is described in this entry. No antigen is known for it. Per-base quality was not reported, and no clone a single base away is much larger than it. This specimen comes from a study of T cells after yellow fever vaccination (dated by TCRdb to the late 2010s). Context from the whole study: The SMART-Seq v4 Ultra Low Input RNA kit was used to prepare libraries from fractions with low cell numbers. Blood samples were taken at several timepoints before and after primary and secondary immunization, and bulk PBMC replicates and cell subsets were isolated. Bulk TCR alpha and beta repertoires were sequenced longitudinally to track T-cell clones before and after primary and booster YFV17D yellow fever vaccination. Two healthy male donors made up the cohort, one aged 18 to 30 years and the other aged 30 to 39 years. General findings and caveats noted by the study authors: Compared with the primary T-cell response, the secondary T-cell response was faster but weaker, reaching its peak on day 5 rather than on day 15. The study included only two donors, which limits how far the findings can be generalized. After the booster, most of the clones that had expanded following primary vaccination were detected again (approximately 96% of CD4 and around 87% of CD8), which suggests that memory was broadly maintained. A small share of clonotypes was detected in both CD4 and CD8 compartments, with the overlap likely arising from convergent recombination. Computational filtering was required because FACS-sorted repertoires could contain abundant contaminating clonotypes from the bulk population.

Sequenced using an Illumina NovaSeq 6000. TCR cDNA was made using 5'RACE template switching, a step that added a universal primer site and unique molecular identifiers. cDNA synthesis was primed from both the TCR alpha and TCR beta constant segments. Libraries were amplified in two PCR steps, with sample barcodes and sequencing adapters added in the second step. Sequencing of the libraries was done on either Illumina HiSeq 2500 (2x100 bp) or NovaSeq (2x150 bp). Turning to the authors' computational methods: Demultiplexing of reads and collapsing into UMI consensus sequences were performed with MIGEC, and V(D)J alignment was carried out with MiXCR. Vaccine-responding clonotypes were defined with edgeR using replicate PBMC samples, requiring FDR below 0.01 and a log2 fold change above 5 up to day 15. CD4 or CD8 identity was assigned to each bulk clonotype according to whether the clonotype was present at higher abundance in the sequenced CD4 repertoire or the sequenced CD8 repertoire. TCRdb trimmed public reads at Q25 via fastp, called clones via MiXCR and kept in-frame beta chains. All rows with the same CDR3 protein become a single entry with the most common DNA and genes. These V and J calls rely on TCRdb rather than the paper's analysis. The sample table records about 320,000 distinct CDR3 sequences; over 3.5% of these occur just once. Of the sample, approximately 19% falls within the top ten clones.

The meaning of the sample's treatment or condition label: live attenuated yellow fever vaccine strain. At each blood-draw timepoint, two biological replicates of bulk PBMCs were obtained. A standard Ficoll-Paque protocol was used to isolate PBMCs from peripheral blood. TriZol was used to extract RNA from bulk PBMCs, CD4 and CD8 fractions, and dextramer-positive and dextramer-negative fractions. V was cut back by 2 bases and J by 4 bases, leaving a gap of 5 bases between them. Counted from cysteine to phenylalanine, this CDR3 has 12 amino acids. Of the read, only the CDR3 DNA is kept; its 36 bases are in frame from base 1. The germline V gene gives CDR1 as MGHRA and CDR2 as YSYEKL.

Sequencing used PBMCs, obtained 15 days after the yellow fever booster vaccination. The rearrangement combines TRBV4-1 with TRBJ2-5; confidence is insufficient to name the D gene. The clonotype comes from a man aged 18 to 30 who received the YFV17D yellow fever vaccine. The CDR3 region has the sequence CASSQLPETQYF. The DNA reads as follows: TGCGCCAGCAGCCAACTTCCAGAGACCCAGTACTTC.